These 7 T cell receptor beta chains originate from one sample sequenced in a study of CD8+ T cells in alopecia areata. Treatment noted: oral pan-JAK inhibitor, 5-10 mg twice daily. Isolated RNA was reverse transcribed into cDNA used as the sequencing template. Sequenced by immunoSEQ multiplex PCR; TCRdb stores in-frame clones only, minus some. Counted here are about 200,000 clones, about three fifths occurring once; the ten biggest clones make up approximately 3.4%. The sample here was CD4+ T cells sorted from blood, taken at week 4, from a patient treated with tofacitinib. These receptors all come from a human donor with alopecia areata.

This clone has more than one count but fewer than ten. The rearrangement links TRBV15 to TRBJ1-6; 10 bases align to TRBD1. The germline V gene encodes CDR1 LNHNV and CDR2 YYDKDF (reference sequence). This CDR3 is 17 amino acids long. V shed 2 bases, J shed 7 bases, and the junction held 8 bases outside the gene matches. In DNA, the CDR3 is TGTGCCACCAGCAGACCCTCGGGACAGGGGTCGAATTCACCCCTCCACTTT. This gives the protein CATSRPSGQGSNSPLHF. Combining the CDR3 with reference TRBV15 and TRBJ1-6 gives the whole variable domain DAMVIQNPRYQVTQFGKPVTLSCSQTLNHNVMYWYQQKSSQAPKLLFHYYDKDFNNEADTPDNFQSRRPNTSFCFLDIRSPGLGDTAMYLCATSRPSGQGSNSPLHFGNGTRLTVT.

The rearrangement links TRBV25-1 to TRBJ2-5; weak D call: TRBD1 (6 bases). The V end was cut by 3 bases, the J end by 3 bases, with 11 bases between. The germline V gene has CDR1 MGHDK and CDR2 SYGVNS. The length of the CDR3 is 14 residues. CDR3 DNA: TGTGCCAGCAGTGAGATCCGGGACAAAGAGACCCAGTACTTC. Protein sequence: CASSEIRDKETQYF.

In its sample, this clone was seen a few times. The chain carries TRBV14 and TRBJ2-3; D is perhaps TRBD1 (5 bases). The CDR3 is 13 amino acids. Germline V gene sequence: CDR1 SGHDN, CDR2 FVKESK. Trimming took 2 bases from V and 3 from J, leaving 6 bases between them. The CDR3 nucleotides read TGTGCCAGCAGCCAACCAGGGACAGATACGCAGTATTTT. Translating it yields CASSQPGTDTQYF.

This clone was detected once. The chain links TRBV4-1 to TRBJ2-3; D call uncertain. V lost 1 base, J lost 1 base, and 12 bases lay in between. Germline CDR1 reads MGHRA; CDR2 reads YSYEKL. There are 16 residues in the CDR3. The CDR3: CASSQGFPWGTDTQYF. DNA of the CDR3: TGCGCCAGCAGCCAAGGTTTCCCGTGGGGCACAGATACGCAGTATTTT.

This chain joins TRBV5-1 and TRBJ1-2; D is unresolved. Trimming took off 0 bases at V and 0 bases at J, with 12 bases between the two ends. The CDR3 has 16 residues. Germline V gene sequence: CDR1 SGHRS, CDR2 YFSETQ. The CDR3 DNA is TGCGCCAGCAGCTTGGTTTCCAGGTACTCTAACTATGGCTACACCTTC. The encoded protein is CASSLVSRYSNYGYTF.

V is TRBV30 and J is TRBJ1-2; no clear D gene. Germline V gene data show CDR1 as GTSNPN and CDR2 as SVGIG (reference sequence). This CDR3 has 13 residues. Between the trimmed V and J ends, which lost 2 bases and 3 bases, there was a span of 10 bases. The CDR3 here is CAWSRREDYGYTF. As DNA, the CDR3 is TGTGCCTGGAGTCGTAGAGAGGACTATGGCTACACCTTC.

CDR3: CASSLKAGTDTQYF. Here the CDR3 DNA reads TGTGCCAGCAGCTTGAAGGCGGGGACAGATACGCAGTATTTT. The rearrangement links TRBV5-6 to TRBJ2-3; the D gene is possibly TRBD2 (6 bases). The length of the CDR3 is 14 residues. V was shortened by 1 base and J by 3 bases, with 9 bases between the two germline ends. Germline lookup yields CDR1 SGHDT and CDR2 YYEEEE.